These 22 T cell receptor beta chains were sequenced from one sample in a study of T cell repertoires in cytomegalovirus infection. TCRdb reanalysed the reads using MiXCR and keeps one entry per CDR3 protein. The data show some 77,000 distinct CDR3 sequences, roughly 3.5% seen once. The sequencing input was PBMCs. These receptors were collected from a human donor in good health (CMV status not recorded). Some clones in this sample may be carry-over from other donors' samples.

This clonotype has at least ten counts. The chain is built from TRBV10-3 and TRBJ2-1; D might be TRBD1 or TRBD2, each matching 6 bases. From germline, CDR1 is ENHRY and CDR2 SYGVKD. The CDR3 has 14 amino acids. The V gene lost 2 bases and the J gene lost 4 bases, with 9 bases spanning the gap. CDR3 protein: CAISERGGYNEQFF. CDR3 DNA sequence: TGTGCCATCAGTGAGAGAGGGGGGTACAATGAGCAGTTCTTC.

The sample holds many counts of this clonotype. The gene calls are TRBV7-2 and TRBJ2-1; the D is unclear. The CDR3 contains 12 residues. Trimming removed 2 bases at V and 6 bases at J, with 5 bases between. Germline V gene sequence: CDR1 SGHTA, CDR2 FQGNSA. The CDR3 sequence is CASSLSLNEQFF. DNA of the CDR3: TGTGCCAGCAGCTTATCTCTCAATGAGCAGTTCTTC.

This clonotype was counted at least ten times. The chain joins TRBV12-3 or TRBV12-4 to TRBJ2-3; D is undetermined. The CDR3 runs to 14 residues. V lost 3 bases and J 1 base, leaving 8 bases between the germline ends. In nucleotides, the CDR3 is TGTGCCAGCAGTTTTGAGGCTGGCACAGATACGCAGTATTTT. Translation gives CASSFEAGTDTQYF.

This clonotype came up many times. This rearrangement joins TRBV12-3 or TRBV12-4 to TRBJ1-5; D unclear. The CDR3 has 18 amino acids. The V gene lost 0 bases and the J gene lost 2 bases, with 17 bases spanning the gap. The CDR3 DNA reads TGTGCCAGCAGTTTAGCTCCTCGGGGTGCGCCCGGCAATCAGCCCCAGCATTTT. It specifies CASSLAPRGAPGNQPQHF.

The table lists this clonotype with many counts. CDR3 sequence reads: CASSQTADRGAFF. DNA for the CDR3: TGCGCCAGCAGCCAAACCGCAGACAGAGGAGCTTTCTTT. The chain couples TRBV4-3 to TRBJ1-1; a possible D gene is TRBD1 (5 bases). In germline, CDR1 is LGHNA, CDR2 YSLEER. This CDR3 has 13 residues. Trimming stripped 2 bases from V and 10 bases from J, with 14 bases between.

This clonotype was detected many times. The chain uses TRBV18 and TRBJ1-6; the D gene is possibly TRBD1 (5 bases). The germline V gene has CDR1 KGHSH and CDR2 LQKENI. V was pared by 3 bases and J by 3 bases, with 9 bases between. The CDR3 spans 15 residues. Here the CDR3 DNA reads TGTGCCAGCTCACCCCAAGGGGACTATAATTCACCCCTCCACTTT. Translation: CASSPQGDYNSPLHF.

This clonotype was seen ten or more times. This sequence joins TRBV24-1 and TRBJ2-2, with D maybe TRBD1 (5 bases). This CDR3 is 17 amino acids long. V gave up 3 bases and J gave up 7 bases, with 20 bases separating them. Germline CDR1 KGHDR, CDR2 SFDVKD. CDR3 in DNA: TGTGCCACCAGTGATACAAACAGGCCCACGTTCGGCGGGGAGCTGTTTTTT. As protein: CATSDTNRPTFGGELFF.

This clonotype was seen many times. The chain links TRBV7-2 to TRBJ1-5; TRBD1 is a possible D gene (6 bases). The CDR3 runs 15 residues. V shed 5 bases and J shed 2 bases, with 13 bases lying between them. Germline CDR1 SGHTA, CDR2 FQGNSA. CDR3 region: CASSPYPGGNQPQHF. The CDR3 DNA reads TGTGCCAGCAGCCCTTACCCAGGGGGCAATCAGCCCCAGCATTTT.

This clonotype was picked up many times. V is TRBV27 and J is TRBJ2-3, with 7 bases matching TRBD1. The CDR3 contains 19 residues. J gave up 2 bases and V 3 bases, and 17 bases lay outside the gene matches. CDR1 and CDR2 (germline): MNHEY, SMNVEV (reference sequence). DNA of the CDR3: TGTGCCAGCAGTTTTCTGCCGATAGCTAGGACAGGCTCCACAGATACGCAGTATTTT. Its protein product is CASSFLPIARTGSTDTQYF.

This clonotype was picked up many times. The chain couples TRBV6-4 to TRBJ1-5; maybe TRBD1 (6 bases). Germline CDR1 MRHNA, CDR2 SNTAGT. CDR3 length equals 15 residues. Deletions cut 4 bases from V and 3 bases from J, with 13 bases between. This CDR3 reads CASSVPPGDNQPQHF. In DNA, the CDR3 is TGTGCCAGCAGTGTCCCTCCAGGGGACAATCAGCCCCAGCATTTT.

Ten or more counts support this clonotype. The J gene is TRBJ2-7, the V gene TRBV4-3; 12 bases are shared with TRBD1. Germline CDR1 and CDR2: LGHNA and YSLEER. The CDR3 runs 16 residues. V gave up 4 bases and J gave up 6 bases; unmatched junction bases: 10. For the CDR3, the DNA is TGCGCCAGCAGCCTCCGAACCGGGACAGGGGGCTCCGAGCAGTACTTC. Amino acid sequence: CASSLRTGTGGSEQYF.

This clonotype was picked up many times. The J gene is TRBJ1-1, the V gene TRBV7-8; TRBD1 matches 8 bases. CDR1 is SGHVS and CDR2 is FQNEAQ in the germline V gene. CDR3 length: 15 amino acids. Trimming took 5 bases from V and 5 from J; bases not matched to a gene: 10. The chain's CDR3 is CASSRSRTGKTEAFF. CDR3 coding DNA: TGTGCCAGCAGCCGTTCACGGACAGGGAAAACTGAAGCTTTCTTT.

This clonotype appeared many times. The chain joins TRBV5-1 to TRBJ1-4; the D is unclear. V dropped 4 bases and J dropped 7 bases, with 11 bases sitting between them. Germline V lookup: CDR1 SGHRS, CDR2 YFSETQ. The CDR3 extends over 13 amino acids. The CDR3 nucleotides are TGCGCCAGCAGCCTGGGAGGTGCTGAAAAACTGTTTTTT. Translated: CASSLGGAEKLFF.

Concerning this clonotype: An end of the junction does not agree with germline; a read error may underlie this. The chain carries TRBV5-8 and TRBJ1-4; TRBD1 is a possible D gene (6 bases). The CDR3 runs 15 residues. Germline V gives CDR1 SGHTS, CDR2 YDEGEE. The CDR3 DNA reads TGTGCCAGCTCACTAGGAACAGGGAATGCTGAAAAACTGTCTTTT. It specifies CASSLGTGNAEKLSF.

This clonotype has a count of ten or more. The V and J genes are TRBV20-1 and TRBJ2-7; 13 nucleotides align to TRBD2. The junction had 7 bases not matched to a gene; V was cut back by 1 base and J by 1 base. CDR3 length: 17 residues. In germline, CDR1 is DFQATT, CDR2 SNEGSKA (reference sequence). DNA of the CDR3: TGCAGTGCTAGAGGGGTGGGACTAGCGGGGACATCCTACGAGCAGTACTTC. It encodes CSARGVGLAGTSYEQYF.

This clonotype appeared many times. J is TRBJ1-1 and V is TRBV6-6; unclear D gene. This CDR3 spans 13 amino acids. Trimming removed 2 bases at V and 6 bases at J, with 10 bases between. The germline V gene encodes CDR1 MNHNY and CDR2 SVGAGI (reference sequence). The CDR3 DNA follows: TGTGCCAGCAGTTACGCTAGGGCTGCTGAAGCTTTCTTT. It encodes CASSYARAAEAFF.

There are many counts of this clonotype. The J gene is TRBJ1-5, the V gene TRBV10-3; 7 nucleotides line up with TRBD1. The CDR3 is 13 residues long. Per the germline V gene, CDR1 is ENHRY and CDR2 is SYGVKD. Trimming cost V 11 bases and J 7 bases; bases outside gene matches: 11. For the CDR3, the DNA is TGTGCCTCTGCGACAGGGATGGGCCAGCCCCAGCATTTT. Protein sequence: CASATGMGQPQHF.

This clonotype was detected ten times or more. This rearrangement joins TRBV6-2 or TRBV6-3 to TRBJ2-1; 8 nucleotides match TRBD2. CDR1 is MNHEY, CDR2 SVGEGT, per germline. The trim removed 6 bases at V and 5 bases at J, leaving 12 bases unmatched. There are 16 residues in the CDR3. CDR3 coding DNA: TGTGCCAGCAGCGACGGGTTAGCGGGGAAGGACAATGAGCAGTTCTTC. It specifies CASSDGLAGKDNEQFF.

A single count supports this clonotype. Here the CDR3 omits its conserved ending phenylalanine or tryptophan, so a read error is the likely source. Because the CDR3's place on the DNA is in doubt, the DNA is left out and the CDR3 is given as listed by TCRdb. The rearrangement uses TRBV7-8 and TRBJ1-1; no DNA check was done on the table's D call, TRBD1. Including both end residues, the CDR3 is 13 amino acids long. Germline CDR1 is SGHVS and CDR2 is FQNEAQ. CDR3: CASSLIQGTEDFV.

This clonotype showed up many times. This chain uses TRBV7-8 with TRBJ1-4; D remains unclear. Germline V gene data show CDR1 as SGHVS and CDR2 as FQNEAQ. The germline V and J ends were trimmed by 0 bases and 4 bases, with 12 bases remaining between them. This CDR3 is built from 16 residues. The CDR3 loop reads CASSLAEVGSNEKLFF. CDR3 nucleotide sequence: TGTGCCAGCAGCTTAGCGGAGGTCGGCAGTAATGAAAAACTGTTTTTT. The full variable domain, completed using reference TRBV7-8 and TRBJ1-4, is GAGVSQSPRYKVAKRGQDVALRCDPISGHVSLFWYQQALGQGPEFLTYFQNEAQLDKSGLPSDRFFAERPEGSVSTLKIQRTQQEDSAVYLCASSLAEVGSNEKLFFGSGTQLSVL.

This clonotype was recorded at least ten times. The chain links TRBV15 to TRBJ1-1; TRBD1 agrees at 7 bases. V was pared by 8 bases and J by 7 bases, with 7 bases of the junction left unmatched. CDR1 LNHNV and CDR2 YYDKDF come from the germline V gene (reference sequence). The CDR3 totals 12 residues. The CDR3 nucleotides read TGTGCCACCGCAGACAGGGTGAATGAAGCTTTCTTT. Amino acids: CATADRVNEAFF.

This clonotype was counted at least ten times. The genes are TRBV28 and TRBJ2-7; D perhaps matches TRBD2 (6 bases). Per germline, CDR1 MDHEN and CDR2 SYDVKM. The CDR3 contains 15 residues. V lost 7 bases to trimming and J lost 2 bases, with 18 bases between them. The CDR3 region has the DNA TGTGCCAGCAACCCACGGAGGGGTGAAACCTACGAGCAGTACTTC. This encodes CASNPRRGETYEQYF. Supplemented by reference TRBV28 and TRBJ2-7, the full variable domain reads DVKVTQSSRYLVKRTGEKVFLECVQDMDHENMFWYRQDPGLGLRLIYFSYDVKMKEKGDIPEGYSVSREKKERFSLILESASTNQTSMYLCASNPRRGETYEQYFGPGTRLTVT.